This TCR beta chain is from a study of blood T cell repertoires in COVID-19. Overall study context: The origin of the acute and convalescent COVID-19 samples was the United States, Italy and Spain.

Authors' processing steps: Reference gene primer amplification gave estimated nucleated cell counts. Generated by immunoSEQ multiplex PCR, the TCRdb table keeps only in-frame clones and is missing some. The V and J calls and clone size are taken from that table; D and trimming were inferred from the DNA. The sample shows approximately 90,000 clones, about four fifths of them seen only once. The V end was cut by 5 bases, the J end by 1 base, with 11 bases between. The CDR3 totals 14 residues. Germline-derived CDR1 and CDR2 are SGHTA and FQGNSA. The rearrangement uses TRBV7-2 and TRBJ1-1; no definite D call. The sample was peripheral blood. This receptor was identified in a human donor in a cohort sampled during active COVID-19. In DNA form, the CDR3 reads TGTGCCAGCAGCCCTCCGGGAGGGAACACTGAAGCTTTCTTT. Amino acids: CASSPPGGNTEAFF. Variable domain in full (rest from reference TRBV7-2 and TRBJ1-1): GAGVSQSPSNKVTEKGKDVELRCDPISGHTALYWYRQSLGQGLEFLIYFQGNSAPDKSGLPSDRFSAERTGGSVSTLTIQRTQQEDSAVYLCASSPPGGNTEAFFGQGTRLTVV.